This is a list of T cell receptor beta chains from one sample in a study of CD8+CD57+ T cells in acquired aplastic anemia. TCRdb re-called the reads with MiXCR, one entry per CDR3 protein. The repertoire consists of over 35,000 distinct CDR3 sequences, with around 67% occurring once and the leading ten covering 23%. The material sequenced was sorted CD4+, CD8+, or CD8+CD57+ T cells (not recorded which) from PBMCs. These receptors were obtained from a human donor in good health, serving as a control. CDR3s include the opening cysteine and the closing phenylalanine or tryptophan. Each record gives: V gene, J gene, clone size, D gene, CDR3 DNA, CDR3 protein. D genes are given only for firm matches. Clone size is not always given. Where it is, it says once, few, many or a class for expanded clones.

>TRBV7-2|TRBJ1-1|few|-
TGTGCCAGCAGCTTGGTTACTGAAGCTTTCTTT
CASSLVTEAFF
>TRBV20-1|TRBJ1-1|-|-
TGCAGTGCTAGAGATGAGGGCCCAGACGCTTTCTTT
CSARDEGPDAFF
>TRBV25-1|TRBJ2-5|-|TRBD1
TGTGCCAGCGAAATGACAGGGCTAAAGACCCAGTACTTC
CASEMTGLKTQYF
>TRBV25-1|TRBJ2-5|few|TRBD1
TGTGCCAGCACCGACAGGGGGCGCGGAGAGACCCAGTACTTC
CASTDRGRGETQYF
>TRBV20-1|TRBJ1-1|-|-
TGCAGTGCTAGGGGGTTAGGCGGGAACACTGAAGCTTTCTTT
CSARGLGGNTEAFF
>TRBV7-2|TRBJ1-1|-|-
TGTGCCAGCAGCTTACAGGATTACACTGAAGCTTTCTTT
CASSLQDYTEAFF
>TRBV2|TRBJ2-7|-|-
TGTGCCAGCAGTCAACTAGCCTACGAGCAGTACTTC
CASSQLAYEQYF
>TRBV7-9|TRBJ1-1|-|-
TGTGCCAGCAGCCCCAAGGCCACTGAAGCTTTCTTT
CASSPKATEAFF
>TRBV2|TRBJ2-7|-|-
TGTGCCAGCAGCTTAGTCCGGTCAGGGGCCCACGAGCAGTACTTC
CASSLVRSGAHEQYF
>TRBV2|TRBJ1-3|-|-
TGTGCCAGCAGTGGGGACGCCTCTGGAAACACCATATATTTT
CASSGDASGNTIYF
>TRBV5-5|TRBJ1-2|-|TRBD1
TGTGCCAGCAGCACGACAGGGGGAGCTAACTATGGCTACACCTTC
CASSTTGGANYGYTF
>TRBV10-1|TRBJ2-5|-|-
TGCGCCAGCAGATCAGGGCAAGAGACCCAGTACTTC
CASRSGQETQYF
>TRBV5-1|TRBJ1-1|once|-
TGCGCCAGCTCCGGGAGTACTGAAGCTTTCTTT
CASSGSTEAFF
>TRBV5-1|TRBJ1-1|-|-
TGCGCCAGCAGCCAATCGACGAACACTGAAGCTTTCTTT
CASSQSTNTEAFF
>TRBV20-1|TRBJ1-6|-|TRBD1
TGCAGTGCTAGTTCTCCGGGACAGGACAATTCACCCCTCCACTTT
CSASSPGQDNSPLHF
>TRBV20-1|TRBJ2-3|few|-
TGCAGTTCGGGACCCTACAATGAGCAGTATTTT
CSSGPYNEQYF
>TRBV24-1|TRBJ2-3|many|TRBD1
TGTGCCACGGGACAGGCTAACACAGATACGCAGTATTTT
CATGQANTDTQYF
>TRBV11-1|TRBJ2-2|-|TRBD1
TGTGCCAGCAGCTTAGCGCGAGGACAAGGGGGCCGGGGGGAGCTGTTTTTT
CASSLARGQGGRGELFF
>TRBV9|TRBJ1-2|few|-
TGTGCCAGCAGCGTAGCAGGAGACTATGGCTACACCTTC
CASSVAGDYGYTF
>TRBV2|TRBJ2-7|-|-
TGTGCCAGCAGTGATGGCAACGAGCAGTACTTC
CASSDGNEQYF
>TRBV20-1|TRBJ1-2|-|-
TGCAGTGCTAGAGATCACGTTGACAGCGTATTTATGAGCTACACCTTC
CSARDHVDSVFMSYTF
>TRBV5-8|TRBJ1-2|-|TRBD1
TGTGCCAGCACCCCCGGGGGACAGGGATACTATGGCTACACCTTC
CASTPGGQGYYGYTF
>TRBV4-1|TRBJ1-2|many|-
TGCGCCAGCAGCCAATACCACTACTATGGCTACACCTTC
CASSQYHYYGYTF
>TRBV29-1|TRBJ2-2|many|-
TGCAGCGTTGAACTTGGGGCCCCCGGGGAGCTGTTTTTT
CSVELGAPGELFF
>TRBV27|TRBJ1-2|many|TRBD1
TGTGCCAGCAGTTTCCTCGGACAGGGAAATGGCTACACCTTC
CASSFLGQGNGYTF
>TRBV25-1|TRBJ2-1|-|-
TGTGCCAGCAGTGACCTGGGATCGAGCTCCTACAATGAGCAGTTCTTC
CASSDLGSSSYNEQFF
>TRBV2|TRBJ2-6|-|-
TGTGCCAGCCTTAGCAGCTCTGGGGCCAACGTCCTGACTTTC
CASLSSSGANVLTF
>TRBV29-1|TRBJ2-7|-|-
TGCAGCATTGGCAAATCCTCCGGCTACGAGCAGTACTTC
CSIGKSSGYEQYF